This T cell receptor beta chain was documented in a study of shared clonotypes between healthy human individuals (dated by TCRdb to 2019 to 2021). At the level of the whole study: The cohort included three men and a couple of women between 18 and 49 years of age. Per donor, leukapheresis produced somewhere between about 0.85 and 8.9 billion PBMCs. Libraries were prepared and TCR repertoires were sequenced by different laboratories using diverse techniques, in order to increase sequencing depth and limit assay-specific biases. For each donor, three plates each were used for CD4 naive and CD4 memory, two plates were used for CD8 naive, and one plate was used for CD8 memory. To estimate repertoire size and how much clonotypes are shared between individuals, the study performed deep sequencing of blood TCR repertoires from 4 to 6 healthy adults.

Donors were healthy HIV-negative adults with no recently reported acute infections or vaccinations. All donors were Caucasian adults living in Nashville, Tennessee, USA. CD4+ T cells were enriched by magnetic negative selection, after which naive cells were positively selected on CD45RA and the negative fraction was taken as the memory subset. After blood collection by leukapheresis, PBMCs were isolated using Ficoll-Histopaque density gradient centrifugation and then cryopreserved in the vapor phase of liquid nitrogen. Analytical flow cytometry was used to check the purity and quantity of each magnetically sorted T cell population. Genomic DNA was isolated from every sorted fraction and measured by UV absorbance on a Nanodrop 2000c. TCR CDR3 regions were amplified from genomic DNA by multiplex PCR using the deep immunoSEQ assay. Genomic DNA extracted from each cell subset was distributed evenly over all wells of several immunoSEQ 96-well plates, and each plate served as one replicate. Each replicate PCR for sorted subsets received around 200 ng genomic DNA, equal to about 29,000 T cell genomes. Purified libraries were measured with a Qubit 3.0 fluorometer, size-checked on a Bioanalyzer 2100, and measured again with the KAPA Library Quantification kit. A separate single-read 150-cycle Illumina NextSeq 550 flow cell was used to sequence each immunoSEQ 96-well plate. On the authors' methods: The immunoSEQ output contained only junctional sequences without quality scores, so filtering could not match that applied to full-length reads. Sequences were annotated with PyIR, a Python wrapper for IgBLAST v1.9, using IMGT germline references to assign V/J genes and CDR3. Reads were removed for weak V/J assignments (E-value above 1e-6), missing CDR3, stop codons, out-of-frame junctions, or ambiguous translated residues. A V3J clonotype was defined by an identical inferred V gene, J gene, and CDR3 amino acid sequence. Percentage overlap between repertoires was computed as shared unique clonotypes divided by the size of the smaller repertoire. Richness of each repertoire was evaluated using RTK rarefaction, the Chao1 estimator, and Recon v2.1 estimates of unobserved clonotypes. Generation probabilities were computed with OLGA for all TCRbeta clonotypes obtained by the gDNA method from a handful of donors. Sourced from immuneACCESS, this table was stored by TCRdb with only in-frame sequences that have V and J called. A share of the clones is absent; for the studies checked, an unresolved V gene accounts for under half, and the remainder has no known explanation. The V and J calls and the clone size are those of that table, but D and trimming were determined from the DNA. This sample has 1.4 million or so clones in its table, and 98% of those were observed once. 0.36% of the sample is in the top ten clones.

Concerning this clone: Its antigen target is currently unknown. No much larger clonotype is one base removed from it; base qualities were not supplied.

General study outcomes and caveats: Even with the large sequencing depth, rarefaction of the sorted-subset datasets indicated that sequencing was incomplete. Sampling was restricted to blood, and TCR repertoires in tissue are likely to differ from TCR repertoires in blood. Across a few donors, roughly 5.1% of naive CD4, approximately 3.6% of naive CD8, around 2.1% of memory CD4, and approximately 0.4% of memory CD8 clonotypes were shared. Because the study included only a small number of donors, the genetic and exposure-history diversity represented was limited. Pairwise subsampling indicated that sequencing depth was expected to affect the degree of clonotype sharing among donors. Clonotypes shared by all four sorted-subset donors showed higher generation probabilities than non-shared clonotypes. Naive subsets generally had larger estimated clonotype richness than memory subsets.

Material: naive CD4+ T cells sorted from blood. The cell subset or site label on this specimen signifies: CD45RA+ positively selected. The sequence was obtained from a man younger than 45 in good health.

The CDR3 protein sequence reads: CASSYRVWGTETQYF. The base sequence is TGTGCCAGCAGTTACCGCGTCTGGGGGACAGAGACCCAGTACTTC. The sequence links TRBV6-5 to TRBJ2-5, with the D call perhaps TRBD1 or TRBD2, as 5 bases match in each case. Per the germline V gene, MNHEY is the CDR1 and SVGAGI is the CDR2. The CDR3 starts with the cysteine, ends with the phenylalanine, and has 15 residues. The kept DNA is CDR3 alone, 45 bases in frame from the first base. V loses 2 bases of germline sequence and J loses 4 bases, and the interval between the two ends is 14 bases.